These 13 T cell receptor beta chains originate from one sample sequenced in a study of early T cells in non-severe SARS-CoV-2 infection. TCRdb itself ran the 5' RACE reads through MiXCR, one entry per CDR3 protein. The sample carries more than 45,000 distinct CDR3 sequences, approximately 13% recorded once. Sample: whole blood. Source of these receptors: an adult who was a healthcare worker with PCR-confirmed SARS-CoV-2 infection or an uninfected control (not recorded which).

This clonotype appeared many times. The junction departs from the called germline gene at one end, perhaps through a read error. The chain couples TRBV20-1 to TRBJ2-1, with 8 bases that match TRBD2. This CDR3 has 16 amino acids. CDR1 is DFQATT, CDR2 SNEGSKA, per germline (reference sequence). The CDR3 region has the DNA TGCAGTGCCAGAGATGAGCAGCGGGAGTTTCACAATGAGCAGTTCTTC. Its translation is CSARDEQREFHNEQFF.

This clonotype was seen a few times. This sequence joins TRBV20-1 and TRBJ2-3; 10 nucleotides align to TRBD2. Per the germline V gene, CDR1 is DFQATT and CDR2 is SNEGSKA (reference sequence). Trimming took 5 bases from V and 5 from J; bases not matched to a gene: 7. The CDR3 is made up of 14 amino acids. The CDR3 DNA reads TGCAGTGCTTTAACTAGCGGGGTGGGAGATACGCAGTATTTT. Protein: CSALTSGVGDTQYF.

This rearrangement joins TRBV10-3 to TRBJ2-5, with a possible D match to TRBD1 (5 bases). V was shortened by 0 bases and J by 3 bases, with 8 bases between the two germline ends. The germline V gene has CDR1 ENHRY and CDR2 SYGVKD. The CDR3 length is 14 residues. The CDR3, as DNA: TGTGCCATCAGTGAGTCCGCCAGGGAAGAGACCCAGTACTTC. Translated: CAISESAREETQYF.

This clonotype has more than one count but fewer than ten. The V gene is TRBV20-1, the J gene TRBJ2-1; 9 bases align to TRBD2. The CDR3 extends over 15 amino acids. V shed 1 base and J 4 bases; nucleotides not matched to a gene: 5. Germline V CDR1 and CDR2: DFQATT, SNEGSKA (reference sequence). The CDR3 reads CSARVRREGYNEQFF. The CDR3 bases are TGCAGTGCTAGAGTACGGCGGGAGGGTTACAATGAGCAGTTCTTC.

At least ten counts were recorded for this clonotype. This chain connects TRBV7-9 to TRBJ2-2; D is possibly TRBD1 (5 bases). Germline-derived CDR1 and CDR2 are SEHNR and FQNEAQ (reference sequence). The CDR3 has 15 amino acids. Trimming pared 3 bases from V and 1 base from J, leaving 9 bases between. CDR3 loop: CASSFAQGNTGELFF. CDR3 sequence (DNA): TGTGCCAGCAGCTTTGCGCAGGGGAACACCGGGGAGCTGTTTTTT.

This clonotype showed up many times. The chain employs TRBV18 and TRBJ1-4; unclear D gene. The CDR3 totals 14 residues. Trimming cost V 3 bases and J 0 bases, with 5 bases left between them. Per the germline V gene, CDR1 is KGHSH and CDR2 is LQKENI. The CDR3 here is CASSPGATNEKLFF. In DNA form, the CDR3 reads TGTGCCAGCTCACCCGGTGCAACTAATGAAAAACTGTTTTTT.

This clonotype was found many times. This chain uses TRBV28 with TRBJ2-7; TRBD1 agrees at 7 bases. The CDR3 sequence is 14 residues long. The germline V gene encodes CDR1 MDHEN and CDR2 SYDVKM. V dropped 6 bases and J dropped 4; count of bases not matched to a gene: 9. The CDR3 sequence: CASSLGQKLYEQYF. In nucleotides, the CDR3 is TGTGCCAGCAGCTTGGGACAGAAGCTATACGAGCAGTACTTC.

Comments on this clonotype: This may be a read error: a much more frequent sequence differs by one nucleotide. This chain joins TRBV6-5 and TRBJ1-3; a possible D gene is TRBD1 (5 bases). The CDR3 runs to 17 residues. The V and J ends lost 0 bases and 6 bases respectively, with 18 bases between them. The germline V gene has CDR1 MNHEY and CDR2 SVGAGI. This chain's CDR3 is CASSYSPYGGAENTIYF. CDR3 nucleotide sequence: TGTGCCAGCAGTTACTCACCGTACGGCGGGGCTGAAAACACCATATATTTT.

This clonotype has ten or more counts. J is TRBJ2-3 and V is TRBV7-8, with a tentative D call TRBD2 (6 bases). CDR1 is SGHVS, CDR2 FQNEAQ, per germline. The V gene lost 8 bases and the J gene lost 6 bases, with 21 bases spanning the gap. The CDR3 is 15 residues long. CDR3 DNA: TGTGCCAGCTCGGGGACCCACGCTGCGGGGGATACGCAGTATTTT. The encoded protein is CASSGTHAAGDTQYF.

This clonotype has ten or more counts. This chain's CDR3 is CASRLAVMDTQYF. The CDR3 nucleotides are TGCGCCAGCAGATTAGCGGTGATGGATACGCAGTATTTT. The V and J genes are TRBV5-1 and TRBJ2-3, with a possible D match to TRBD2 (6 bases). This CDR3 region has 13 residues. Trimming took off 5 bases at V and 6 bases at J, with 13 bases between the two ends. Per germline, CDR1 SGHRS and CDR2 YFSETQ.

This clonotype was counted between two and nine times. This chain joins TRBV27 and TRBJ2-3; 8 nucleotides line up with TRBD2. The J segment lost 6 bases and the V segment lost 6 bases, leaving 29 bases of the junction unmatched. Germline V lookup: CDR1 MNHEY, CDR2 SMNVEV (reference sequence). There are 21 residues in the CDR3. CDR3 loop: CASRLTGGWTGGQGNWDTQYF. The CDR3 coding sequence is TGTGCCAGCAGACTTACGGGAGGGTGGACCGGGGGCCAAGGGAATTGGGATACGCAGTATTTT.

This clonotype came up many times. The rearrangement uses TRBV5-6 and TRBJ2-5, with 8 positions matching TRBD2. J was trimmed by 9 bases and V by 4 bases; bases with no gene match: 5. This CDR3 comprises 12 residues. CDR1 is SGHDT, CDR2 YYEEEE, per germline. The CDR3 region is CASSTGTRSQYF. CDR3 nucleotide sequence: TGTGCCAGCAGCACCGGGACTAGGTCCCAGTACTTC.

This clonotype was observed at least ten times. The chain joins TRBV6-5 to TRBJ1-5; D is ambiguous. The germline V gene encodes CDR1 MNHEY and CDR2 SVGAGI. The CDR3 totals 14 residues. The germline V and J ends were trimmed by 6 bases and 0 bases, with 9 bases remaining between them. The CDR3 nucleotides read TGTGCCAGCAGCTACAGTATTAGCAATCAGCCCCAGCATTTT. Encoded protein: CASSYSISNQPQHF.